These 18 T cell receptor beta chains share one sample of origin, sequenced in a study of human T cells and chemical hapten exposure. Sample time point: patch test 3, about 24 weeks after DPC sensitization. The treatment denotes: therapeutic diphenylcyclopropenone sensitization with weekly scalp DPC. TCRdb processed the RACE reads anew with MiXCR; each CDR3 protein has one entry. The repertoire holds about 82,000 distinct CDR3 sequences, with under 15% as singletons. The sample in question was whole blood, obtained in connection with sensitization to the hapten diphenylcyclopropenone (DPC). These receptors came from a woman aged 50 to 65 with alopecia areata. Some clones in this sample may be carry-over from other donors' samples.

With respect to this clonotype: Since no conserved phenylalanine or tryptophan closes the CDR3, a read error is the likely cause. It is unclear where the CDR3 begins or ends on the DNA, so no DNA is shown, and the CDR3 is as TCRdb lists it. The chain is built from TRBV9 and TRBJ1-2. The CDR3 is 10 residues long, ends included. Germline-derived CDR1 and CDR2 are SGDLS and YYNGEE. The CDR3 region is CASSATGPQG.

V usage is TRBV29-1 and J usage is TRBJ2-2; 7 positions agree with TRBD1. Germline CDR1 SQVTM, CDR2 ANQGSEA. The CDR3 contains 13 residues. V was clipped by 8 bases and J by 5 bases; unmatched bases: 8. The CDR3 reads CSTGDRGTGELFF. Written as DNA, the CDR3 is TGCAGCACCGGGGACAGAGGAACCGGGGAGCTGTTTTTT.

There are many counts of this clonotype. The CDR3 sequence is CASSDDSTNTEAFF. The CDR3 DNA follows: TGCGCCAGCAGCGACGACAGTACGAACACTGAAGCTTTCTTT. The rearrangement joins TRBV5-1 to TRBJ1-1, with D perhaps TRBD1 (5 bases). Trimming left V 4 bases short and J 1 base short, with 11 bases between. Germline V gives CDR1 SGHRS, CDR2 YFSETQ. The CDR3 contains 14 residues. Looking up the rest from reference TRBV5-1 and TRBJ1-1 gives the full variable domain: KAGVTQTPRYLIKTRGQQVTLSCSPISGHRSVSWYQQTPGQGLQFLFEYFSETQRNKGNFPGRFSGRQFSNSRSEMNVSTLELGDSALYLCASSDDSTNTEAFFGQGTRLTVV.

The chain uses TRBV6-5 and TRBJ1-1, with TRBD1 matching 8 bases. V was clipped by 2 bases and J by 4 bases; unmatched bases: 3. The V gene's germline CDR1 is MNHEY and CDR2 SVGAGI. The CDR3 covers 14 residues. CDR3 DNA sequence: TGTGCCAGCAGTTACGACAGGGGAGCCACTGAAGCTTTCTTT. As protein: CASSYDRGATEAFF.

In this sample, this clonotype turned up many times. V gene TRBV7-6 combines with J gene TRBJ2-1; D not certain. V lost 4 bases and J 0 bases, leaving 10 bases between the germline ends. Per germline, CDR1 SGHVS and CDR2 FNYEAQ. The CDR3 loop spans 15 amino acids. CDR3 region: CASSSRRISYNEQFF. DNA for the CDR3: TGTGCCAGCAGCTCTCGACGTATCTCCTACAATGAGCAGTTCTTC. Using reference TRBV7-6 and TRBJ2-1 for the parts outside the CDR3, the full variable domain is GAGVSQSPRYKVTKRGQDVALRCDPISGHVSLYWYRQALGQGPEFLTYFNYEAQQDKSGLPNDRFSAERPEGSISTLTIQRTEQRDSAMYRCASSSRRISYNEQFFGPGTRLTVL.

This clonotype came up many times. V is TRBV18 and J is TRBJ2-7; D is unclear. V was trimmed by 3 bases and J by 2 bases, leaving 5 bases between them. There are 12 residues in the CDR3. Germline values: CDR1 KGHSH, CDR2 LQKENI. CDR3 residues: CASSPGTYEQYF. The CDR3 DNA reads as TGTGCCAGCTCACCGGGTACCTACGAGCAGTACTTC.

This clonotype was seen many times. The chain couples TRBV7-9 to TRBJ2-1, with 7 nucleotides matching TRBD2. V lost 6 bases and J lost 2; bases outside the gene matches: 4. Germline loops: CDR1 SEHNR, CDR2 FQNEAQ (reference sequence). This CDR3 region has 14 residues. The CDR3 sequence is CASRGGSAYNEQFF. The CDR3 DNA is TGTGCCAGCAGGGGCGGGAGTGCCTACAATGAGCAGTTCTTC.

J is TRBJ1-1 and V is TRBV29-1; possibly TRBD1 for D (6 bases). The CDR3 spans 12 residues. Germline V gene data show CDR1 as SQVTM and CDR2 as ANQGSEA. The germline V and J ends were trimmed by 6 bases and 1 base, with 9 bases remaining between them. CDR3 protein: CSVAGANTEAFF. In nucleotides, the CDR3 is TGCAGCGTAGCGGGGGCGAACACTGAAGCTTTCTTT.

This clonotype came up many times. The chain carries TRBV27 and TRBJ2-4, with 9 bases lining up with TRBD2. The CDR3 consists of 16 residues. Germline values: CDR1 MNHEY, CDR2 SMNVEV (reference sequence). Unmatched junction bases numbered 14, after V lost 8 bases and J lost 6 bases. The CDR3 DNA reads TGTGCCAGCGGGAGTGCTAGCGGGAAACAAGGAAACATTCAGTACTTC. Its protein product is CASGSASGKQGNIQYF.

This clonotype was detected ten times or more. V gene TRBV7-3 combines with J gene TRBJ2-7; D call uncertain. Germline V gene data show CDR1 as SGHTA and CDR2 as FQGTGA. The CDR3 has 14 residues. The V end lost 2 bases, the J end lost 0 bases, and 8 bases lay between the germline ends. CDR3 sequence (DNA): TGTGCCAGCAGCTTAGATGGGTACTCCTACGAGCAGTACTTC. This codes for CASSLDGYSYEQYF.

The sample holds many counts of this clonotype. The J gene is TRBJ2-2, the V gene TRBV23-1; D gene uncertain. TRBV23-1 is sorted into the ORF group, with uncertain function. This CDR3 is built from 16 residues. Between the trimmed V and J ends, which lost 3 bases and 0 bases, there was a span of 11 bases. CDR3: CASSHSTEANTGELFF. In nucleotides, the CDR3 is TGCGCCAGCAGTCATTCGACTGAGGCGAACACCGGGGAGCTGTTTTTT.

This clonotype was counted between two and nine times. The chain carries TRBV19 and TRBJ2-2, with 9 bases lining up with TRBD1. This CDR3 has 15 amino acids. CDR1 is LNHDA, CDR2 SQIVND, per germline (reference sequence). J gave up 2 bases and V 8 bases, and 6 bases lay outside the gene matches. The CDR3 DNA is TGTGCCAGTGTACAGGGGGCGCTTAACACCGGGGAGCTGTTTTTT. This gives the protein CASVQGALNTGELFF.

This clonotype was seen more than once but under ten times. V is TRBV18 and J is TRBJ1-5; D is unclear. Germline V gene sequence: CDR1 KGHSH, CDR2 LQKENI. V was pared by 1 base and J by 5 bases, with 6 bases between. The CDR3 is 13 amino acids. CDR3 nucleotides: TGTGCCAGCTCACCACAAGGAGATCAGCCCCAGCATTTT. It codes for CASSPQGDQPQHF.

This clonotype was detected a few times. The V gene is TRBV5-1, the J gene TRBJ2-7, with unresolved D. Trimming stripped 0 bases from V and 4 bases from J, with 11 bases between. The CDR3 is 14 amino acids. Germline V CDR1 and CDR2: SGHRS, YFSETQ. The CDR3 protein is CASSLALYTYEQYF. For the CDR3, the DNA is TGCGCCAGCAGCTTGGCCCTTTACACGTACGAGCAGTACTTC.

The CDR3 nucleotides read TGTGCCAGCAGGACGGGACAGATCTATGGCTACACCTTC. The encoded protein is CASRTGQIYGYTF. The gene calls are TRBV6-2 or TRBV6-3 and TRBJ1-2; 7 bases fit TRBD1. V lost 6 bases and J lost 4; bases outside the gene matches: 5. Per germline, CDR1 MNHEY and CDR2 SVGEGT. The CDR3 is 13 amino acids.

This clonotype was detected ten times or more. The chain uses TRBV20-1 and TRBJ2-3; 8 positions agree with TRBD1. CDR3 length: 15 residues. V was pared by 3 bases and J by 5 bases, with 10 bases of the junction left unmatched. Germline V lookup: CDR1 DFQATT, CDR2 SNEGSKA (reference sequence). Here the CDR3 DNA reads TGCAGTGCTAGCGTTGGGACAGGAGCTGGAGATACGCAGTATTTT. It translates to CSASVGTGAGDTQYF.

This clonotype has ten or more counts. The rearrangement uses TRBV4-2 and TRBJ1-1; D perhaps matches TRBD1 (5 bases). Germline CDR1 reads LGHNA; CDR2 reads YNFKEQ. V shed 3 bases and J shed 2 bases, with 16 bases lying between them. The CDR3 consists of 16 residues. The CDR3 sequence is CASSQDIVSGNTEAFF. CDR3 nucleotides: TGTGCCAGCAGCCAGGACATTGTATCAGGTAACACTGAAGCTTTCTTT.

The V and J genes are TRBV29-1 and TRBJ2-3; D gene ambiguous. The CDR3 extends over 11 amino acids. Trimming took off 7 bases at V and 6 bases at J, with 11 bases between the two ends. Germline V lookup: CDR1 SQVTM, CDR2 ANQGSEA. The CDR3 protein is CSASLSDTQYF. The CDR3 DNA reads as TGCAGCGCTTCTTTGAGTGATACGCAGTATTTT.